Described below is a single T cell receptor (beta chain) sequence and its context. Its matching antigen is unknown. CD8 memory combined CD45RO+ cells with CCR7-negative CD45RA+ TemRA cells. The V gene lost 5 bases and the J gene lost 1 base, with 14 bases spanning the gap. In germline, CDR1 is WSHSY, CDR2 SAAADI. This CDR3 comprises 15 residues. The record originates from a study of shared clonotypes between healthy human individuals. About the study: Contributing individuals were two females and three males aged 18 to 49. Overall study results and limits: Sampling covered blood only; tissue repertoires likely differ.

Some clones are missing from TCRdb's copy, which holds only in-frame ones; the method was immunoSEQ multiplex PCR. The sample records about 320,000 clones, about nine tenths being singletons. The clonotype comes from a man between 18 and 35 years old in good health. V usage is TRBV10-2 and J usage is TRBJ1-2, with D uncertain. The sequenced sample was memory CD8+ T cells sorted from blood. Sample subset: CD45RO+ cells pooled with CCR7-negative TemRA cells. The CDR3 reads CASSLEASRNYGYTF. In DNA, the CDR3 is TGCGCCAGCAGTCTCGAGGCGTCGCGTAACTATGGCTACACCTTC.